This T cell receptor (beta chain) was observed in a study of T cell repertoires in cytomegalovirus infection. CDR1 and CDR2 (germline): ENHRY, SYGVKD. The CDR3 sequence is 13 residues long. After removal of 5 bases from V and 6 bases from J, the junction contained 4 bases not matched to a gene. In this sample, this clonotype turned up once. The antigen remains undetermined. TCRdb redid the calling of the reads with MiXCR, one entry per CDR3 protein. The sample gives hundreds of thousands of distinct CDR3 sequences, around 29% of which show up once; 11% to 15% is in the top ten. Specimen: cultured CD8+ T cells from PBMCs, collected from culture after CMV antigen stimulation. V gene TRBV10-3 combines with J gene TRBJ1-2; 9 bases agree with TRBD1. The TCR sequence derives from a human donor in good health (CMV status not recorded). Some clones in this sample may be carry-over from other donors' samples. DNA of the CDR3: TGTGCCATCAGTCCCGGGACAGGGAATGGCTACACCTTC. Translated: CAISPGTGNGYTF.